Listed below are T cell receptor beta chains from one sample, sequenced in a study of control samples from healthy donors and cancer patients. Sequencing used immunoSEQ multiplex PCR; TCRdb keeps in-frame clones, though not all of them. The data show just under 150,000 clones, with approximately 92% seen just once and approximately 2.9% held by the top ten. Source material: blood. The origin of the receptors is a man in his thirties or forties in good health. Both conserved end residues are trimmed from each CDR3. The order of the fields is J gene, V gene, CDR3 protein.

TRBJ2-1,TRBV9,ASSGTMLRVEQF
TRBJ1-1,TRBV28,ASSLFSSMNTEAF
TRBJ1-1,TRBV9,ASSVDPTNTEAF
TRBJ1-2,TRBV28,AIQGGGFDGYT
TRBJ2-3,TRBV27,ASSSNWATRSTDTQY
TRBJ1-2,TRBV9,ASSDGPRGRNYGYT
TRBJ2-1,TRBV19,ASSRERGGYNEQF
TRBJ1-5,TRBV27,ASRETGSHQPQH
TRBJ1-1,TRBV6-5,ASSRGRGGSTEAF
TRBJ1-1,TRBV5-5,ASSLAGGNTEAF
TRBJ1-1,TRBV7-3,ASSLGTGATEAF
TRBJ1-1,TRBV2,ASRPGTGWNTEAF
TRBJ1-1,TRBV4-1,ASCPPVETEAF
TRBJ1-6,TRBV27,ASSIRTGGSYNSPLH
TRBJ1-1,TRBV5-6,ASTLGRGRNTEAF
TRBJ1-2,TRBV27,ASSSTGGVYGYT
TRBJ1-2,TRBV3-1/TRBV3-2,ATSIRGGSPQPGYT
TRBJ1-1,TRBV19,ASSAGNTEAF
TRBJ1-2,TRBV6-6,ASSYSPVNANYGYT
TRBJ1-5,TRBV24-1,ATRDRMGPQH
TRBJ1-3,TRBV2,ASSSRLSSGNTIY
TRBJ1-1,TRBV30,AWSGNGQGYMNTEAF
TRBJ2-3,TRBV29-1,SVRLADNTDTQY
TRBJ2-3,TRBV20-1,SASTPFPSGGGDRTDTQY
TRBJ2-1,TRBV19,ASTLGGGNEQF
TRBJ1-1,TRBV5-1,ASSLDTDEAF
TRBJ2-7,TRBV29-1,SVEGGGYEQY